This T cell receptor (beta chain) was identified during a study of control samples from healthy donors and cancer patients. After removal of 6 bases from V and 3 bases from J, the junction contained 4 bases not matched to a gene. Germline loops: CDR1 MDHEN, CDR2 SYDVKM. This CDR3 has 14 amino acids. Here immunoSEQ multiplex PCR was the method, and the copy in TCRdb shows in-frame clones only, minus some. Of 150,000 to 200,000 clones listed, about 91% are singletons. This clone was observed once. Other nucleotide sequences from this sample produce the same CDR3. Material for sequencing was blood. The V and J genes are TRBV28 and TRBJ1-5; 8 bases align to TRBD1. This TCR was recovered from a man between 18 and 29 years old in good health. The CDR3 spells CASSPGGDNQPQHF. CDR3 nucleotides: TGTGCCAGCAGCCCAGGGGGCGACAATCAGCCCCAGCATTTT.